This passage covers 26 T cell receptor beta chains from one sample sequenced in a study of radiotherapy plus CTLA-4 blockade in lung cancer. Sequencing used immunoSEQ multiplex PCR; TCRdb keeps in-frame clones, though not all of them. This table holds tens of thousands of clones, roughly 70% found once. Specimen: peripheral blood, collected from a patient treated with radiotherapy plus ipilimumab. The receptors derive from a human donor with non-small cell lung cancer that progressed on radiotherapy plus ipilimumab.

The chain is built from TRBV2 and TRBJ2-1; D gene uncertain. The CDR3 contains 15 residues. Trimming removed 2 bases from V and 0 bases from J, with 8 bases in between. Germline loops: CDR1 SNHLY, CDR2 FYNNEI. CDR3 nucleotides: TGTGCCAGCAGTGAACACGCGGACTCCTACAATGAGCAGTTCTTC. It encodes CASSEHADSYNEQFF.

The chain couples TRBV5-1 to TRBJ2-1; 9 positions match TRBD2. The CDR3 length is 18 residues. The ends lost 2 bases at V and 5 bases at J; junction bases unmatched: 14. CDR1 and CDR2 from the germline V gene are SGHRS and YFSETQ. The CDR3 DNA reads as TGCGCCAGCAGCTTCACCGGGACAGTAGTAGCGGGGGACAATGAGCAGTTCTTC. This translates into CASSFTGTVVAGDNEQFF.

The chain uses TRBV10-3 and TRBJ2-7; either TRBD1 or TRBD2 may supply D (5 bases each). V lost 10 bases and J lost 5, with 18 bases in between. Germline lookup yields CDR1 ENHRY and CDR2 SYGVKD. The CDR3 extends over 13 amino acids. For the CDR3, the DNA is TGTGCCACAACGGGACCTCACGGCCACGAGCAGTACTTC. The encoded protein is CATTGPHGHEQYF.

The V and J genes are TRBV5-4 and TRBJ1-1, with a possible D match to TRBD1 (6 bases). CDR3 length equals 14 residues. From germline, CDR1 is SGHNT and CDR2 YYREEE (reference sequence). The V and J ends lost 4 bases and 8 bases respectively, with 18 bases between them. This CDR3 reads CASSTPSSGAEAFF. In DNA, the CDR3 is TGTGCCAGCAGCACCCCGTCATCGGGGGCCGAAGCTTTCTTT. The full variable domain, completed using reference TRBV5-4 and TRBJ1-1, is ETGVTQSPTHLIKTRGQQVTLRCSSQSGHNTVSWYQQALGQGPQFIFQYYREEENGRGNFPPRFSGLQFPNYSSELNVNALELDDSALYLCASSTPSSGAEAFFGQGTRLTVV.

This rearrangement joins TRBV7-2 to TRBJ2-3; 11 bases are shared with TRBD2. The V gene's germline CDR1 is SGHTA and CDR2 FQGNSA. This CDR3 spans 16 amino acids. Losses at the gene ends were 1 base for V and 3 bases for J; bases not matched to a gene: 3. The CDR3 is CASSLVLAGATDTQYF. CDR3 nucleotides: TGTGCCAGCAGCTTAGTACTAGCGGGAGCGACAGATACGCAGTATTTT.

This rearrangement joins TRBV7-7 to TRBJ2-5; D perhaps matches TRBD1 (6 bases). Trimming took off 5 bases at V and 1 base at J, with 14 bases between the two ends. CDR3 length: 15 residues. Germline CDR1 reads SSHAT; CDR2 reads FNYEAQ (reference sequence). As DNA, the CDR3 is TGTGCCAGCAGCAAGACACCGGACAGCCAAGAGACCCAGTACTTC. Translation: CASSKTPDSQETQYF.

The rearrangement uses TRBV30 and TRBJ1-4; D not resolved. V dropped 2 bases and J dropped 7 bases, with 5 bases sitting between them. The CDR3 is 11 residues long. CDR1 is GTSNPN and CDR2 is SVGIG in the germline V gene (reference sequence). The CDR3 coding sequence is TGTGCCTGGAGTAACTTTGAAAAACTGTTTTTT. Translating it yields CAWSNFEKLFF.

The DNA of the CDR3 is TGTGCCAGCAGCTTGGAGGGAGCCTACAATGAGCAGTTCTTC. Protein product: CASSLEGAYNEQFF. V and J are TRBV11-1 and TRBJ2-1, with D perhaps matching TRBD2 (6 bases). CDR1 is SGHAT and CDR2 is FQDESV in the germline V gene (reference sequence). This CDR3 has 14 amino acids. Trimming pared 3 bases from V and 2 bases from J, leaving 8 bases between. Together with reference TRBV11-1 and TRBJ2-1, the CDR3 gives the full variable domain: EAEVAQSPRYKITEKSQAVAFWCDPISGHATLYWYRQILGQGPELLVQFQDESVVDDSQLPKDRFSAERLKGVDSTLKIQPAELGDSAMYLCASSLEGAYNEQFFGPGTRLTVL.

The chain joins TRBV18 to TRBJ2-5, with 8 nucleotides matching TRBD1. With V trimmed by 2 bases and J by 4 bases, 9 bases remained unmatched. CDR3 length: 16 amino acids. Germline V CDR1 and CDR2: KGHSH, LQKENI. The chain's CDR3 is CASSPARTGKGETQYF. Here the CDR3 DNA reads TGTGCCAGCTCACCAGCCAGGACAGGGAAAGGAGAGACCCAGTACTTC.

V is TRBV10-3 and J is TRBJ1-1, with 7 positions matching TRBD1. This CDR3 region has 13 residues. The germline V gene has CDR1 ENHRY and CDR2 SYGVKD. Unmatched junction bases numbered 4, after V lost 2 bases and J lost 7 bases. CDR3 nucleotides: TGTGCCATCAGTGAGGGGACAGCTGGTGAAGCTTTCTTT. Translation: CAISEGTAGEAFF.

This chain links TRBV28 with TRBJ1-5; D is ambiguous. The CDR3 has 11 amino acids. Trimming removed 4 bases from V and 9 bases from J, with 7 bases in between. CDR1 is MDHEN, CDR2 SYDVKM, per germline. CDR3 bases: TGTGCCAGCAGTTCTCTAGGGCCCCAGCATTTT. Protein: CASSSLGPQHF.

CDR3 region: CSVDGRSGSYEQYF. Here the CDR3 DNA reads TGCAGCGTTGACGGCCGTTCGGGCTCCTACGAGCAGTACTTC. V usage is TRBV29-1 and J usage is TRBJ2-7; D ambiguous. V was clipped by 3 bases and J by 0 bases, with 12 bases between them. The CDR3 is made up of 14 amino acids. CDR1 is SQVTM, CDR2 ANQGSEA, per germline.

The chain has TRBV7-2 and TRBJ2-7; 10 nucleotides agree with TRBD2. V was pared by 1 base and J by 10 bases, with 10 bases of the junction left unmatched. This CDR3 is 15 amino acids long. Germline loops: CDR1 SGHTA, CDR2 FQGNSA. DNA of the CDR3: TGTGCCAGCAGCTTAGGGGCCAGCGGGGGGGAACGTCAGTACTTC. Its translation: CASSLGASGGERQYF.

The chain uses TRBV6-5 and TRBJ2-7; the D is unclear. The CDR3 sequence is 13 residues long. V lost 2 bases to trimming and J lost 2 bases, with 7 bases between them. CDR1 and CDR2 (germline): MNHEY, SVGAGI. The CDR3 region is CASSYALAYEQYF. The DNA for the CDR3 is TGTGCCAGCAGTTACGCGCTAGCCTACGAGCAGTACTTC.

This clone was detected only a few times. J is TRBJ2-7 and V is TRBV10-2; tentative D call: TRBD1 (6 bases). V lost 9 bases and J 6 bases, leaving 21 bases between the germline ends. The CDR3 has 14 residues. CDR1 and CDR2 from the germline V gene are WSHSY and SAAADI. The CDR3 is CASTGTQPGSEQYF. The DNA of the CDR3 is TGCGCCAGTACAGGGACGCAACCGGGTAGCGAGCAGTACTTC.

CDR3 in amino acids: CSVESLENTDTQYF. CDR3 sequence (DNA): TGCAGCGTTGAAAGTCTAGAAAACACAGATACGCAGTATTTT. V gene TRBV29-1 combines with J gene TRBJ2-3, with no clear D. Looked up from germline, CDR1 is SQVTM and CDR2 is ANQGSEA. This CDR3 is 14 amino acids long. The V end lost 2 bases, the J end lost 2 bases, and 11 bases lay between the germline ends.

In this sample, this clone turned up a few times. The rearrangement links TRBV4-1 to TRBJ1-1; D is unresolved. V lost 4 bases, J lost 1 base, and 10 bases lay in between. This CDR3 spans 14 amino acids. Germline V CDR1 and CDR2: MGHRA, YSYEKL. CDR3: CASSPYGENTEAFF. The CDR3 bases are TGCGCCAGCAGCCCCTACGGAGAGAACACTGAAGCTTTCTTT.

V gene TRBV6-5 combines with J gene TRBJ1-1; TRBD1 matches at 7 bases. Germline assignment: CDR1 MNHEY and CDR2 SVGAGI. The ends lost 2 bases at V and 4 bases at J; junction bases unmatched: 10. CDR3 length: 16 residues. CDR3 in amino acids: CASSYAPNRGGTEAFF. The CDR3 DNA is TGTGCCAGCAGTTACGCCCCAAACAGGGGAGGCACTGAAGCTTTCTTT.

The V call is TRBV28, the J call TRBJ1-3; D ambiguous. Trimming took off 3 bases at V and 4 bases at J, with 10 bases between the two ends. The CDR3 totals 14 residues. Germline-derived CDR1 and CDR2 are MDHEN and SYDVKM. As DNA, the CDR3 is TGTGCCAGCAGTTTTCTTGGCAGCGGAAACACCATATATTTT. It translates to CASSFLGSGNTIYF.

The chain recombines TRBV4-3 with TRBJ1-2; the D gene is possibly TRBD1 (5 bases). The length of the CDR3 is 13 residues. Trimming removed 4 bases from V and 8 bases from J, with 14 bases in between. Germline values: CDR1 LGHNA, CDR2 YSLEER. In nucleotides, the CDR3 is TGCGCCAGCAGCCCGGCGAGGGGTCGGGGCTACACCTTC. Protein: CASSPARGRGYTF.

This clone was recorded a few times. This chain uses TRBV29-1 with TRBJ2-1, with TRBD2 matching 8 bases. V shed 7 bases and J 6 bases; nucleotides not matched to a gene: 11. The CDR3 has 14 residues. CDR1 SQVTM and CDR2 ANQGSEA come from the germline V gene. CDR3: CSARSLAGTNEQFF. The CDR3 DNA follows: TGCAGCGCCCGAAGTCTAGCGGGCACCAATGAGCAGTTCTTC.

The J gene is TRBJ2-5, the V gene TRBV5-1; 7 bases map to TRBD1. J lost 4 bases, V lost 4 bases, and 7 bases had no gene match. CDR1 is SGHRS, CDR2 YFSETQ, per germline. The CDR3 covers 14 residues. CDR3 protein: CASSKGQSRETQYF. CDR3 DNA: TGCGCCAGCAGCAAGGGACAGTCTAGAGAGACCCAGTACTTC.

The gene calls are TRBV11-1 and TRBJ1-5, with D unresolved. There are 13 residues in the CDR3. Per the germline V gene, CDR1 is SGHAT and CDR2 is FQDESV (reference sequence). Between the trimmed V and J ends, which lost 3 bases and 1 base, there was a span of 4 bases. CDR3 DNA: TGTGCCAGCAGCTTGTACAGCAATCAGCCCCAGCATTTT. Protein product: CASSLYSNQPQHF.

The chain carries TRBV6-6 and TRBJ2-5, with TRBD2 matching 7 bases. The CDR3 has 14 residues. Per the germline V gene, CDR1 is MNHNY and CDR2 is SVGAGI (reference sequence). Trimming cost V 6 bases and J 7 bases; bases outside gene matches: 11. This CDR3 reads CASRLPGGGTTQYF. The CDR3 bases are TGTGCCAGCAGGCTTCCCGGGGGAGGGACGACCCAGTACTTC.

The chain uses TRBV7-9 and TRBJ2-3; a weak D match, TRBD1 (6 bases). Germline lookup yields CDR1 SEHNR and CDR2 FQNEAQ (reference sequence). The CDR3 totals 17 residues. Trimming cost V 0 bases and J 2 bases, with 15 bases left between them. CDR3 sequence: CASSLAPIDRYTDTQYF. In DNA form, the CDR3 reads TGTGCCAGCAGCTTAGCCCCCATAGACAGGTACACAGATACGCAGTATTTT.

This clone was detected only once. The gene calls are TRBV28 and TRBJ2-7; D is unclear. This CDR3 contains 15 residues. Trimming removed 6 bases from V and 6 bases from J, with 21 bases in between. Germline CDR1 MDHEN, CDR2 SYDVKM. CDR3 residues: CASSPPREMVREQYF. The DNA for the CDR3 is TGTGCCAGCAGCCCTCCGAGAGAGATGGTACGCGAGCAGTACTTC.